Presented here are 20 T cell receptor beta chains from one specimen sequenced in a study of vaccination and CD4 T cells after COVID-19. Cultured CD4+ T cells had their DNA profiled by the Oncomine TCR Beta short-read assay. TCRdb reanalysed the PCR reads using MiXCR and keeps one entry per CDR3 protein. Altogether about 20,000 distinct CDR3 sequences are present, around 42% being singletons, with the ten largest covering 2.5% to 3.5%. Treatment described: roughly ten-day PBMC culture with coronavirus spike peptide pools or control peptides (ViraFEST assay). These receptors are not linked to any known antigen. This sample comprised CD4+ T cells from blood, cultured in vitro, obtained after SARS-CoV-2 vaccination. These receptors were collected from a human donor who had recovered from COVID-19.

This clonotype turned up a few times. Here the CDR3 DNA reads TGTGCCAGCAGCCCCACCGGGAAGCAAAACATTCAGTACTTC. This encodes CASSPTGKQNIQYF. The chain is built from TRBV7-9 and TRBJ2-4; maybe TRBD2 (5 bases). V dropped 5 bases and J dropped 5 bases, with 13 bases sitting between them. This CDR3 comprises 14 residues. Germline CDR1 SEHNR, CDR2 FQNEAQ (reference sequence).

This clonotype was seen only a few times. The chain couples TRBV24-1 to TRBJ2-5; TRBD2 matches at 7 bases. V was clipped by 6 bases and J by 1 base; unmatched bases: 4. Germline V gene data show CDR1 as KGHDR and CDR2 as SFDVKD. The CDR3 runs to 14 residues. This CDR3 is CATSLTGGQETQYF. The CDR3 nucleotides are TGTGCCACCAGTCTTACGGGAGGCCAAGAGACCCAGTACTTC.

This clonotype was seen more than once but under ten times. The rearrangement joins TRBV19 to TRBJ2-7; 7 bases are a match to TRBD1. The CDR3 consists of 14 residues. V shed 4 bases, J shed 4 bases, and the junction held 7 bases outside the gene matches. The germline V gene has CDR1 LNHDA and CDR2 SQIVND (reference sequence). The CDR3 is CASSTVQGNYEQYF. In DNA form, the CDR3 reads TGTGCCAGTAGTACGGTACAGGGGAATTACGAGCAGTACTTC.

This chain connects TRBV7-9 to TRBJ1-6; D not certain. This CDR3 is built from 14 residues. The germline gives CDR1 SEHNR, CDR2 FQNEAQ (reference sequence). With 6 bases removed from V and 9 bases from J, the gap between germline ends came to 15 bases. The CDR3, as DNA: TGTGCCAGCAGTCATGATTACCTGGGTTCACCCCTCCACTTT. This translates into CASSHDYLGSPLHF.

CDR3 DNA: TGTGCCAGCAGCCTACTGGGTGGCAGGGCAGACGAGCAGTACTTC. It translates to CASSLLGGRADEQYF. The chain is built from TRBV7-3 and TRBJ2-7; a weak D match, TRBD1 (5 bases). This CDR3 contains 15 residues. The germline V and J ends were trimmed by 5 bases and 5 bases, with 19 bases remaining between them. Germline V CDR1 and CDR2: SGHTA, FQGTGA.

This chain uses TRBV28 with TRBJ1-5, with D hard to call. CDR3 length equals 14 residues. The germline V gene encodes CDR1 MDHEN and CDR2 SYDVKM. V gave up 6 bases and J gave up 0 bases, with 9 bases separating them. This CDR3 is CASRPGYSNQPQHF. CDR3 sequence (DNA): TGTGCCAGCAGACCCGGCTATAGCAATCAGCCCCAGCATTTT.

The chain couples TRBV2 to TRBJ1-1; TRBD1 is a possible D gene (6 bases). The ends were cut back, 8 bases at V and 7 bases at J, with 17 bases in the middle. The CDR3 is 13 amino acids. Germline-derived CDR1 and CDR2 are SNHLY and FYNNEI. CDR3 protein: CASHSKEGGEAFF. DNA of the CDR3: TGTGCCAGCCACTCGAAGGAGGGGGGTGAAGCTTTCTTT. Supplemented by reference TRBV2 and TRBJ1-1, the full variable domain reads EPEVTQTPSHQVTQMGQEVILRCVPISNHLYFYWYRQILGQKVEFLVSFYNNEISEKSEIFDDQFSVERPDGSNFTLKIRSTKLEDSAMYFCASHSKEGGEAFFGQGTRLTVV.

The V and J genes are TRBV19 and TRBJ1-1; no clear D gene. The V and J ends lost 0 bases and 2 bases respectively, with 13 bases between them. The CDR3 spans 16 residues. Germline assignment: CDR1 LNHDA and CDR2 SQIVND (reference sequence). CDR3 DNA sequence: TGTGCCAGTAGTATAGATGTTACACGTAAAAACACTGAAGCTTTCTTT. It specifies CASSIDVTRKNTEAFF.

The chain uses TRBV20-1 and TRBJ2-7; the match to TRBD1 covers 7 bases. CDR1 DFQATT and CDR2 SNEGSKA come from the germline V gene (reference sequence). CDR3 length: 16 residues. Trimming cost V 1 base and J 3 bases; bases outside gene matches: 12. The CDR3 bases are TGCAGTGCTAGAGTCGGTACTCCAGGGACAGACTACGAGCAGTACTTC. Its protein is CSARVGTPGTDYEQYF.

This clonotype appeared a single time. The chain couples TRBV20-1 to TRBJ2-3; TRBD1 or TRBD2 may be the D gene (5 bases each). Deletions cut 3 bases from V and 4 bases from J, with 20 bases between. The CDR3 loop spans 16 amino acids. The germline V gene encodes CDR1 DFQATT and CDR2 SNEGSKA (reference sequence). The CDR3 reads CSASPGMIGVSDTQYF. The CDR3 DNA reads TGCAGTGCTAGCCCGGGGATGATAGGGGTATCAGATACGCAGTATTTT.

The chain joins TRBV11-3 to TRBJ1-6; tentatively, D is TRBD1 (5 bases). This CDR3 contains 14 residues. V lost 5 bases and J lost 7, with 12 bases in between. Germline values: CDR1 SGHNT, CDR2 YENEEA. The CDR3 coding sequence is TGTGCCAGCAGCCCTGACAGTTACAATTCACCCCTCCACTTT. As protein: CASSPDSYNSPLHF.

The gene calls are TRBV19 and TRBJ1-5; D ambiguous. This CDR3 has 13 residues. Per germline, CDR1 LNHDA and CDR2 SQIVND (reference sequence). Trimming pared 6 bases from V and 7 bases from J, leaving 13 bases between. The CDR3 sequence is CASRPEPRQPQHF. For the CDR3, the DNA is TGTGCCAGTAGGCCGGAACCCAGGCAGCCCCAGCATTTT.

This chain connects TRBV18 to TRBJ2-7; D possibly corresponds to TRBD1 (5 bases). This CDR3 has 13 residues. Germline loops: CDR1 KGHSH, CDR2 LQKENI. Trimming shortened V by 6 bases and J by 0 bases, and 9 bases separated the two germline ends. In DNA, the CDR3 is TGTGCCAGCTCTCCGGACACCTCCTACGAGCAGTACTTC. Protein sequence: CASSPDTSYEQYF.

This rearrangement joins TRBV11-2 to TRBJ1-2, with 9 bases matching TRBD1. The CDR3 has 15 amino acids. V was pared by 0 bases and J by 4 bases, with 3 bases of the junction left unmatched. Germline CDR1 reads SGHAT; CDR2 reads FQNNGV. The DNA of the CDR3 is TGTGCCAGCAGCTTAGACGGACAGGGGATCTATGGCTACACCTTC. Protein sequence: CASSLDGQGIYGYTF.

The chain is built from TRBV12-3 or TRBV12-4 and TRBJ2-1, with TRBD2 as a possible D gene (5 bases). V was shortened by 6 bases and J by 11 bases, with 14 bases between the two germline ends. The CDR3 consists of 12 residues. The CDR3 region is CASRRTGPQQFF. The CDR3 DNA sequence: TGTGCCAGCAGGCGGACTGGGCCACAGCAGTTCTTC.

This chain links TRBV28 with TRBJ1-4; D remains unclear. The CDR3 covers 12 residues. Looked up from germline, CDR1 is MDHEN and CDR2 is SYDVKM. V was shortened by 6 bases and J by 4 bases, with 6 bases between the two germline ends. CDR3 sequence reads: CASRTFNEKLFF. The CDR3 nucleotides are TGTGCCAGCAGAACTTTTAATGAAAAACTGTTTTTT.

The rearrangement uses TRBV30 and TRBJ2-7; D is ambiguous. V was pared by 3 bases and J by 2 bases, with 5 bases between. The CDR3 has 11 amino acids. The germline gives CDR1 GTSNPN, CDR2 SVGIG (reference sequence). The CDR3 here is CAWSTAYEQYF. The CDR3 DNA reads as TGTGCCTGGAGCACAGCCTACGAGCAGTACTTC.

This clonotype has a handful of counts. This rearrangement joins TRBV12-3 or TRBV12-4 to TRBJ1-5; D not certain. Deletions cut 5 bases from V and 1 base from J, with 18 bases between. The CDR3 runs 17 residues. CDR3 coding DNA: TGTGCCAGCAGTCAAAATCTCGGAGGGTTGAGCAATCAGCCCCAGCATTTT. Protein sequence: CASSQNLGGLSNQPQHF.

The CDR3 region has the DNA TGTGCCAGCAGTTTATTGCCGAACACTGAAGCTTTCTTT. It is translated as CASSLLPNTEAFF. The chain carries TRBV27 and TRBJ1-1; no clear D gene. Per germline, CDR1 MNHEY and CDR2 SMNVEV (reference sequence). The CDR3 covers 13 residues. Trimming stripped 1 base from V and 1 base from J, with 4 bases between.

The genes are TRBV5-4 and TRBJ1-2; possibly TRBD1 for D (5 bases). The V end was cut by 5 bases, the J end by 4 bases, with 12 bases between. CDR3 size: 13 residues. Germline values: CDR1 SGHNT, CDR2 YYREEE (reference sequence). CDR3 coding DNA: TGTGCCAGCAGACGCAGGGAAACCTATGGCTACACCTTC. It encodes CASRRRETYGYTF.